This T cell receptor (beta chain) originates from a study of T-cell reconstitution after alpha-beta-depleted transplantation in children. Preparation of the TCRbeta library was carried out with unique molecular identifiers. Each CDR3 protein is one row after TCRdb ran MiXCR on the PCR reads. The table lists 800,000 to 1,000,000 distinct CDR3 sequences, roughly 29% of them singletons, with about 28% in the top ten. This clonotype was seen only a few times. Its specificity is unknown. Germline trimming cut 2 bases from V and 5 bases from J; bases unmatched to any gene: 11. The CDR3 runs 15 residues. The germline gives CDR1 DFQATT, CDR2 SNEGSKA (reference sequence). Overall study results and limits: Counts and diversity of T cells one year after transplant came mostly from newly produced T cells.

The rearrangement joins TRBV20-1 to TRBJ2-5, with 7 positions matching TRBD1. This receptor was taken from a boy in the first two years of life who had a stem cell transplant for SCID, so the T cells may come from the graft donor. Sequenced here: PBMCs, mostly from graft donor cells, sampled 360 days after TCRalphabeta/CD19-depleted stem cell transplant. The DNA for the CDR3 is TGCAGTGCTAGACCTAGGAGAGGGGGCGGGGAGACCCAGTACTTC. Amino acids: CSARPRRGGGETQYF.